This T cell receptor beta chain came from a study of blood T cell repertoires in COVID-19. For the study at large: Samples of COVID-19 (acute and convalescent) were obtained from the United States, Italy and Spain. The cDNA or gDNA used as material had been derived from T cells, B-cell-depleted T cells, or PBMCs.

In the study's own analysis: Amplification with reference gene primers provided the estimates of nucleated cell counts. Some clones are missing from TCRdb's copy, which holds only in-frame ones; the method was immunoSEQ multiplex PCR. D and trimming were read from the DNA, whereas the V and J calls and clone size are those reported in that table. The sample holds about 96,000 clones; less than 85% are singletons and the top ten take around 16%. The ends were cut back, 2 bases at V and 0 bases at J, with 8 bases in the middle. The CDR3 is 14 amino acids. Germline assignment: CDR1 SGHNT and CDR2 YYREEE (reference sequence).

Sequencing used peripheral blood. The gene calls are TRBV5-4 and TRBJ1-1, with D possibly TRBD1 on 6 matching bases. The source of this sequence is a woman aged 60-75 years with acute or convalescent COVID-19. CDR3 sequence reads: CASSFQGMNTEAFF. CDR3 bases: TGTGCCAGCAGCTTTCAGGGGATGAACACTGAAGCTTTCTTT.